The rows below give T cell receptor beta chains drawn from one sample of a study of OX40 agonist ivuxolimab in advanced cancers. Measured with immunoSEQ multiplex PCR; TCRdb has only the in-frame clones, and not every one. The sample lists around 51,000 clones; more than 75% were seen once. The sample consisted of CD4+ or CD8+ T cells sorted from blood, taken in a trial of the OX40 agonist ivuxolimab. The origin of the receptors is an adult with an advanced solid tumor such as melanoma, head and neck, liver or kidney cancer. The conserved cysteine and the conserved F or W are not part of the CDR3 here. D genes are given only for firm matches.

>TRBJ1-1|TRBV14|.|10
ASSQGGTEAF
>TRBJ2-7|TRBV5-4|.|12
ASSSLTETYEQY
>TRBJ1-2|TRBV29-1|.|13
SVEDLVTGPYGYT
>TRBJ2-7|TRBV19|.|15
ASSIVSLASRTYEQY
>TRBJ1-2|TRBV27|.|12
ASSSDYRGSGYT
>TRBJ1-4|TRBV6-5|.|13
ASSDLGPDNEKLF
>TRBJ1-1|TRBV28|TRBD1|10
ASSFPWDSRL
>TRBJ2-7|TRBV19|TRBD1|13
ASSLSGTGTGEQY
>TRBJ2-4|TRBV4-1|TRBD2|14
ASSPRTSGPQSIQY
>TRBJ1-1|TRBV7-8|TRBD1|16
ASSLSKTGGIANTEAF
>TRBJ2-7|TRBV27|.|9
ATKTPYEQY
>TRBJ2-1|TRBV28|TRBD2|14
ASSLLAGGSYNEQF
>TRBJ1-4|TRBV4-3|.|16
ASSPKELGITTNEKLF
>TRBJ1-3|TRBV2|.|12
ASSESDSGNTIY
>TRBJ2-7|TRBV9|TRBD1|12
ASSVDRGTYEQY
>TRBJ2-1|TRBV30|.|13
AWSVNRDPYNEQF
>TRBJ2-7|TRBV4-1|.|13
ASSQAPASSYEQY
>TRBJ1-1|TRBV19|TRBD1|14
ASSMGTGGRGTEAF
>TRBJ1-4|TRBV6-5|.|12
ASSLGTWGEKLF
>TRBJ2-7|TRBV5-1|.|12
ASSLEAYKYEQY
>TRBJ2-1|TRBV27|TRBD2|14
ASSLLTSGSLNEQF
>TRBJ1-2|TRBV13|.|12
ASSFSSSPYGYT
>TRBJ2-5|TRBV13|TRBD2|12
ASSSWTSTETQY
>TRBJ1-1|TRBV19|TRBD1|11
ASTRGLTTEAF
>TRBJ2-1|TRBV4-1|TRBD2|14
ASSHPGGWGYNEQF
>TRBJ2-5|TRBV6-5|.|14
ASSYSRGGERETQY
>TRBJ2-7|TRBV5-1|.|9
ASRFGYEQY
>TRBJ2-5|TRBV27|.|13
ASSFGSLPRETQY
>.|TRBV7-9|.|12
ASSFVGGPYEQY
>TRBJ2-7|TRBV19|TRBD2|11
ASSSAGAYEQY
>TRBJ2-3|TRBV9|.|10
ASSVAEDTQY
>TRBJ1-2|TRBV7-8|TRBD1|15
ASSLEGGGPTNYGYT
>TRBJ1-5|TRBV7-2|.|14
ASSSPGEGINQPQH
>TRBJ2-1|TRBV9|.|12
ASSPNRAGNEQF